The 26 T cell receptor beta chains below all came from one sample that was sequenced in a study of shared clonotypes between healthy human individuals. Only in-frame clones appear in the TCRdb table, and some are missing; sequencing was by immunoSEQ multiplex PCR. The sample carries some 1,100,000 clones, approximately 80% recorded once. Sequenced: memory CD4+ T cells from PBMCs. Regarding subset: CD45RA-negative fraction. All receptors derive from a man aged 18 to 29 in good health. Some clones in this sample may be carry-over from other donors' samples.

A word on this clone: This sample also contains other DNA sequences that code for the same CDR3. The V gene is TRBV29-1, the J gene TRBJ2-1; no clear D gene. The CDR3 has 10 residues. Germline assignment: CDR1 SQVTM and CDR2 ANQGSEA. V lost 4 bases and J 6 bases, leaving 4 bases between the germline ends. The CDR3 DNA reads as TGCAGCGTTGGGAGCAATGAGCAGTTCTTC. Amino acid sequence: CSVGSNEQFF.

In its sample, this clone was seen once. This rearrangement joins TRBV19 to TRBJ2-6; possibly TRBD1 for D (6 bases). There are 15 residues in the CDR3. V was pared by 0 bases and J by 5 bases, with 8 bases between. Germline CDR1 and CDR2: LNHDA and SQIVND (reference sequence). The CDR3 loop is CASSIEQGWANVLTF. The CDR3 DNA reads as TGTGCCAGTAGTATAGAACAGGGTTGGGCCAACGTCCTGACTTTC.

The rearrangement uses TRBV6-5 and TRBJ2-3; 7 bases agree with TRBD1. After removal of 3 bases from V and 3 bases from J, the junction contained 6 bases not matched to a gene. The CDR3 covers 15 residues. Germline V lookup: CDR1 MNHEY, CDR2 SVGAGI. The CDR3 region is CASSYRGGWTDTQYF. In DNA form, the CDR3 reads TGTGCCAGCAGTTATCGAGGGGGCTGGACAGATACGCAGTATTTT.

The chain joins TRBV2 to TRBJ1-5; D may be TRBD1 (5 bases). This CDR3 region has 13 residues. V was trimmed by 8 bases and J by 4 bases, leaving 12 bases between them. Looked up from germline, CDR1 is SNHLY and CDR2 is FYNNEI. CDR3 sequence (DNA): TGTGCCAGCTCGGGGACCGAAAATCAGCCCCAGCATTTT. As protein: CASSGTENQPQHF.

On this clone itself: A much larger clone sits a single nucleotide away, making a read error possible. The chain joins TRBV30 to TRBJ1-1; D is undetermined. CDR1 is GTSNPN and CDR2 is SVGIG in the germline V gene (reference sequence). This CDR3 is 12 amino acids long. The CDR3 region has the DNA TGTGCCTGGAGGGAGGGTCGCTCTGAAGCTCTCTTT. This codes for CAWREGRSEALF.

V is TRBV5-1 and J is TRBJ2-5, with a possible D match to TRBD1 (6 bases). Trimming removed 0 bases from V and 5 bases from J, with 17 bases in between. Germline V lookup: CDR1 SGHRS, CDR2 YFSETQ. The CDR3 is made up of 16 amino acids. The CDR3 DNA sequence: TGCGCCAGCAGCTTGGGGTTTGTCAGGGGCCAGGAGACCCAGTACTTC. It specifies CASSLGFVRGQETQYF. The full variable domain, in which reference TRBV5-1 and TRBJ2-5 provide the parts outside the CDR3, is KAGVTQTPRYLIKTRGQQVTLSCSPISGHRSVSWYQQTPGQGLQFLFEYFSETQRNKGNFPGRFSGRQFSNSRSEMNVSTLELGDSALYLCASSLGFVRGQETQYFGPGTRLLVL.

As for this clone: Other DNA sequences in the sample encode the same CDR3. V and J are TRBV18 and TRBJ2-3; D is perhaps TRBD2 (6 bases). There are 15 residues in the CDR3. V was cut by 6 bases and J by 2 bases, with 15 bases left in between. Per the germline V gene, CDR1 is KGHSH and CDR2 is LQKENI. The CDR3 here is CASSPGRPNTDTQYF. The CDR3 DNA reads as TGTGCCAGCTCCCCCGGGAGACCCAACACAGATACGCAGTATTTT.

V gene TRBV2 combines with J gene TRBJ2-7; no clear D gene. Deletions cut 7 bases from V and 7 bases from J, with 20 bases between. CDR1 is SNHLY, CDR2 FYNNEI, per germline. The CDR3 is made up of 14 amino acids. The CDR3 coding sequence is TGTGCCAGCATCAACGGGCCAAGGGTGGGAGAGCAGTACTTC. As protein: CASINGPRVGEQYF. Filled out from reference TRBV2 and TRBJ2-7, the complete variable domain reads EPEVTQTPSHQVTQMGQEVILRCVPISNHLYFYWYRQILGQKVEFLVSFYNNEISEKSEIFDDQFSVERPDGSNFTLKIRSTKLEDSAMYFCASINGPRVGEQYFGPGTRLTVT.

For this clone: At the DNA level, this CDR3 is encoded by other sequences in the same sample as well. This chain joins TRBV2 and TRBJ1-1, with a weak D call TRBD1 (5 bases). The germline V and J ends were trimmed by 4 bases and 5 bases, with 11 bases remaining between them. This CDR3 contains 13 residues. Germline V gene data show CDR1 as SNHLY and CDR2 as FYNNEI. The chain's CDR3 is CASSVGGGTEAFF. CDR3 nucleotides: TGTGCCAGCAGTGTGGGGGGTGGGACTGAAGCTTTCTTT.

This chain's CDR3 is CASSYARDTSQYF. CDR3 sequence (DNA): TGTGCCAGCAGTTACGCTCGGGACACCTCCCAGTACTTC. V usage is TRBV6-5 and J usage is TRBJ2-5; TRBD1 is a possible D gene (6 bases). CDR1 and CDR2 (germline): MNHEY, SVGAGI. Trimming removed 2 bases at V and 9 bases at J, with 13 bases between. CDR3 length: 13 residues.

This chain links TRBV7-6 with TRBJ1-4; 9 bases are a match to TRBD1. Germline V gene sequence: CDR1 SGHVS, CDR2 FNYEAQ. CDR3 size: 14 residues. With V trimmed by 2 bases and J by 7 bases, 2 bases remained unmatched. The CDR3 nucleotides are TGTGCCAGCAGCTTAAGACAGGGGGTTGAAAAACTGTTTTTT. Translated, it gives CASSLRQGVEKLFF.

V usage is TRBV9 and J usage is TRBJ2-1; 8 nucleotides agree with TRBD2. Germline V gene sequence: CDR1 SGDLS, CDR2 YYNGEE. J gave up 0 bases and V 4 bases, and 3 bases lay outside the gene matches. This CDR3 contains 15 residues. The CDR3 DNA reads as TGTGCCAGCAGCCGACTAGCGAGCTCCTACAATGAGCAGTTCTTC. It codes for CASSRLASSYNEQFF.

This clone was seen a few times. V usage is TRBV5-1 and J usage is TRBJ2-7; D may be TRBD1 or TRBD2 (5 bases each). The CDR3 length is 11 residues. Trimming removed 5 bases from V and 6 bases from J, with 9 bases in between. CDR1 SGHRS and CDR2 YFSETQ come from the germline V gene. This CDR3 is CASRNGAEQYF. The CDR3 DNA follows: TGCGCCAGCAGAAACGGGGCCGAGCAGTACTTC.

This chain joins TRBV7-3 and TRBJ2-1; 9 nucleotides line up with TRBD1. V gave up 4 bases and J gave up 7 bases; unmatched junction bases: 11. This CDR3 region has 16 residues. Germline CDR1 reads SGHTA; CDR2 reads FQGTGA. The CDR3 DNA sequence: TGTGCCAGCAGCTCAACAGGGGGCAGTATGTTTAATGAGCAGTTCTTC. Amino acids: CASSSTGGSMFNEQFF.

The chain joins TRBV28 to TRBJ2-7; D possibly corresponds to TRBD2 (6 bases). The CDR3 covers 22 residues. Trimming removed 5 bases from V and 4 bases from J, with 39 bases in between. From germline, CDR1 is MDHEN and CDR2 SYDVKM. The CDR3: CASSPPFAGSSQIGRRPYEQYF. The CDR3 DNA reads as TGTGCCAGCAGTCCTCCGTTCGCCGGGAGCAGTCAAATAGGGCGGCGACCATACGAGCAGTACTTC.

V gene TRBV5-1 combines with J gene TRBJ2-1, with TRBD2 matching 9 bases. Germline V lookup: CDR1 SGHRS, CDR2 YFSETQ. The length of the CDR3 is 15 residues. The V segment lost 2 bases and the J segment 3 bases; nucleotides outside the gene matches: 3. The CDR3 sequence: CASSFTSGHYNEQFF. The CDR3 nucleotides read TGCGCCAGCAGCTTCACTAGCGGGCACTACAATGAGCAGTTCTTC.

The CDR3 sequence is CASSFDRILAKNIQYF. CDR3 in DNA: TGTGCCAGCAGTTTTGACAGGATCCTAGCCAAAAACATTCAGTACTTC. This chain connects TRBV27 to TRBJ2-4; perhaps TRBD1 as D (6 bases). The CDR3 totals 16 residues. Per germline, CDR1 MNHEY and CDR2 SMNVEV (reference sequence). Deletions cut 3 bases from V and 0 bases from J, with 12 bases between.

The V and J genes are TRBV6-5 and TRBJ1-1; 7 bases are a match to TRBD1. Germline V gives CDR1 MNHEY, CDR2 SVGAGI. The CDR3 length is 14 residues. The trim removed 4 bases at V and 2 bases at J, leaving 4 bases unmatched. The CDR3 sequence is CASSSGTVNTEAFF. The CDR3 region has the DNA TGTGCCAGCAGTTCCGGGACAGTCAACACTGAAGCTTTCTTT.

V is TRBV2 and J is TRBJ1-5; D gene ambiguous. The V gene's germline CDR1 is SNHLY and CDR2 FYNNEI. The germline V and J ends were trimmed by 0 bases and 7 bases, with 13 bases remaining between them. The CDR3 sequence is 15 residues long. The CDR3 nucleotides read TGTGCCAGCAGTGAAGCTAGAAGGCCGGGCCAGCCCCAGCATTTT. Protein product: CASSEARRPGQPQHF.

This clone was seen at least ten times. This rearrangement joins TRBV18 to TRBJ2-1; D unresolved. CDR1 and CDR2 from the germline V gene are KGHSH and LQKENI. The ends were cut back, 2 bases at V and 2 bases at J, with 10 bases in the middle. This CDR3 comprises 15 residues. The CDR3: CASSPNPPTYNEQFF. The CDR3 DNA reads TGTGCCAGCTCACCAAATCCGCCTACCTACAATGAGCAGTTCTTC.

This chain links TRBV5-4 with TRBJ2-1, with 7 bases matching TRBD2. Germline CDR1 is SGHNT and CDR2 is YYREEE (reference sequence). V lost 0 bases, J lost 4 bases, and 7 bases stayed unmatched. The CDR3 runs to 16 residues. The CDR3 protein is CASSLVGRGGYNEQFF. The CDR3 nucleotides are TGTGCCAGCAGCTTGGTGGGGCGCGGGGGTTACAATGAGCAGTTCTTC.

In regard to this clone: This may be a read error: a much more frequent sequence differs by one nucleotide. This chain links TRBV7-7 with TRBJ1-1; D is ambiguous. Germline V gene sequence: CDR1 SSHAT, CDR2 FNYEAQ (reference sequence). This CDR3 is 13 amino acids long. Trimming pared 1 base from V and 1 base from J, leaving 4 bases between. The CDR3 DNA reads TGTGCCAGCAGCTTAGACAAGAACACTGAAGCTTTCTTT. Its protein is CASSLDKNTEAFF.

CDR3 in DNA: TGTGCCAGCAGTGAGACTTGGTTTAGCACAGATACGCAGTATTTT. The encoded protein is CASSETWFSTDTQYF. The chain links TRBV6-4 to TRBJ2-3; unclear D gene. The V gene lost 3 bases and the J gene lost 0 bases, with 10 bases spanning the gap. Germline loops: CDR1 MRHNA, CDR2 SNTAGT. The CDR3 contains 15 residues.

This chain uses TRBV18 with TRBJ1-1; 10 positions match TRBD1. CDR3 length: 14 amino acids. V was clipped by 8 bases and J by 7 bases; unmatched bases: 10. Germline V gene sequence: CDR1 KGHSH, CDR2 LQKENI. The CDR3 DNA sequence: TGTGCCAGCGGGATGGGACAGGGGCGGCTTGAAGCTTTCTTT. It codes for CASGMGQGRLEAFF.

The chain links TRBV21-1 to TRBJ1-2. TRBV21-1 is recorded as a pseudogene. The CDR3 totals 15 residues. CDR3 residues: CASSKITILRGPRYF. The CDR3 region has the DNA TGTGCCAGCAGCAAAATAACCATATTACGTGGGCCTAGGTACTTC.

The J gene is TRBJ2-4, the V gene TRBV5-1, with TRBD1 matching over 11 bases. The CDR3 is 16 amino acids. CDR1 is SGHRS and CDR2 is YFSETQ in the germline V gene. Trimming took 0 bases from V and 3 from J; bases not matched to a gene: 2. The CDR3 reads CASSLVGTGGKNIQYF. The CDR3 DNA is TGCGCCAGCAGCTTGGTGGGGACAGGGGGCAAAAACATTCAGTACTTC. Based on the CDR3 plus reference TRBV5-1 and TRBJ2-4, the full variable domain is KAGVTQTPRYLIKTRGQQVTLSCSPISGHRSVSWYQQTPGQGLQFLFEYFSETQRNKGNFPGRFSGRQFSNSRSEMNVSTLELGDSALYLCASSLVGTGGKNIQYFGAGTRLSVL.